These 13 T cell receptor beta chains were all obtained from the same sample, sequenced in a study of blood T cell repertoires in COVID-19. Method: immunoSEQ multiplex PCR; TCRdb's copy keeps in-frame clones and lacks some. The sample contains about 170,000 clones, approximately 86% of which appear only once. The specimen was peripheral blood. The origin of the receptors is an elderly man with COVID-19, enrolled during active disease.

This clone showed up just once. The chain carries TRBV27 and TRBJ2-3; the D is unclear. V gave up 3 bases and J gave up 3 bases, with 7 bases separating them. Germline V gives CDR1 MNHEY, CDR2 SMNVEV (reference sequence). The CDR3 extends over 13 amino acids. The chain's CDR3 is CASSFLRTDTQYF. Here the CDR3 DNA reads TGTGCCAGCAGTTTTCTTCGGACAGATACGCAGTATTTT.

This clone was seen once. This sequence joins TRBV2 and TRBJ2-1, with 12 bases that match TRBD2. Germline V lookup: CDR1 SNHLY, CDR2 FYNNEI. The CDR3 has 15 amino acids. Unmatched junction bases numbered 4, after V lost 8 bases and J lost 2 bases. CDR3 residues: CASRLAGATYNEQFF. The DNA for the CDR3 is TGTGCCAGCCGACTAGCGGGGGCCACCTACAATGAGCAGTTCTTC.

This chain connects TRBV2 to TRBJ1-2, with D possibly matching TRBD1 (5 bases). Germline V gene sequence: CDR1 SNHLY, CDR2 FYNNEI. The CDR3 loop spans 14 amino acids. Trimming took 7 bases from V and 4 from J, leaving 16 bases between them. This CDR3 is CASTSRPQGYGYTF. The CDR3 nucleotides read TGTGCCAGCACCTCTCGCCCCCAGGGCTATGGCTACACCTTC. Filled out from reference TRBV2 and TRBJ1-2, the complete variable domain reads EPEVTQTPSHQVTQMGQEVILRCVPISNHLYFYWYRQILGQKVEFLVSFYNNEISEKSEIFDDQFSVERPDGSNFTLKIRSTKLEDSAMYFCASTSRPQGYGYTFGSGTRLTVV.

The V call is TRBV18, the J call TRBJ1-5; D is uncertain. The CDR3 runs 14 residues. Germline V gene data show CDR1 as KGHSH and CDR2 as LQKENI. V was shortened by 3 bases and J by 3 bases, with 9 bases between the two germline ends. CDR3 protein: CASSPDGVNQPQHF. In DNA, the CDR3 is TGTGCCAGCTCACCCGACGGGGTCAATCAGCCCCAGCATTTT.

This chain joins TRBV5-1 and TRBJ2-3; 7 bases agree with TRBD2. Germline V gene lookup returns CDR1 SGHRS and CDR2 YFSETQ. The CDR3 is 14 amino acids. Trimming removed 2 bases from V and 1 base from J; junction bases left unmatched: 1. The CDR3, as DNA: TGCGCCAGCAGCTTAAGCGGGGGCACAGATACGCAGTATTTT. The encoded protein is CASSLSGGTDTQYF. The full variable domain, rest sourced from reference TRBV5-1 and TRBJ2-3, is KAGVTQTPRYLIKTRGQQVTLSCSPISGHRSVSWYQQTPGQGLQFLFEYFSETQRNKGNFPGRFSGRQFSNSRSEMNVSTLELGDSALYLCASSLSGGTDTQYFGPGTRLTVL.

The chain carries TRBV5-4 and TRBJ1-1; possible D gene TRBD1, 5 bases. Trimming left V 4 bases short and J 4 bases short, with 14 bases between. Germline V gives CDR1 SGHNT, CDR2 YYREEE (reference sequence). The CDR3 length is 14 residues. The CDR3 reads CASSPRGRGTEAFF. DNA for the CDR3: TGTGCCAGCAGCCCCCGAGGGAGGGGCACTGAAGCTTTCTTT.

CDR3 nucleotide sequence: TGTGCCAGCAGCTTAGGGACAGGTTACAATCAGCCCCAGCATTTT. It specifies CASSLGTGYNQPQHF. The V gene is TRBV5-4, the J gene TRBJ1-5, with TRBD1 identical over 8 bases. CDR1 is SGHNT, CDR2 YYREEE, per germline (reference sequence). Trimming at V came to 2 bases and at J to 3 bases, leaving 4 bases not matched to a gene. The CDR3 covers 15 residues.

The J gene is TRBJ2-3, the V gene TRBV6-1, with 7 bases lining up with TRBD1. Germline CDR1 and CDR2: MNHNS and SASEGT. The CDR3 extends over 14 amino acids. J gave up 6 bases and V 3 bases, and 6 bases lay outside the gene matches. As DNA, the CDR3 is TGTGCCAGCAGTGATTGGGCAGGGGGTGATACGCAGTATTTT. This sequence encodes CASSDWAGGDTQYF.

Only a few counts were recorded for this clone. The chain couples TRBV11-2 to TRBJ2-7; no firm D call. Germline V gene lookup returns CDR1 SGHAT and CDR2 FQNNGV. V shed 1 base and J shed 2 bases, with 9 bases lying between them. This CDR3 is built from 14 residues. The CDR3 DNA sequence: TGTGCCAGCAGCTTAGGGGCAGGTACCTACGAGCAGTACTTC. Protein: CASSLGAGTYEQYF.

CDR3 protein: CASSSSGGRNYGYTF. The CDR3 coding sequence is TGCGCCAGCAGCTCCTCAGGTGGGAGAAACTATGGCTACACCTTC. This chain connects TRBV5-1 to TRBJ1-2, with D uncertain. The CDR3 spans 15 residues. Germline-derived CDR1 and CDR2 are SGHRS and YFSETQ. The ends were cut back, 3 bases at V and 2 bases at J, with 14 bases in the middle.

The V gene is TRBV15, the J gene TRBJ1-6, with 9 bases that match TRBD1. Germline assignment: CDR1 LNHNV and CDR2 YYDKDF (reference sequence). The ends lost 3 bases at V and 12 bases at J; junction bases unmatched: 3. This CDR3 region has 13 residues. Here the CDR3 reads CATSRLGQGPLHF. CDR3 nucleotides: TGTGCCACCAGCAGGTTGGGACAGGGACCCCTCCACTTT.

The chain recombines TRBV19 with TRBJ1-1, with a tentative D call TRBD1 (5 bases). V was cut by 5 bases and J by 0 bases, with 7 bases left in between. This CDR3 is built from 13 residues. The germline V gene has CDR1 LNHDA and CDR2 SQIVND (reference sequence). The CDR3 loop reads CASSEQVNTEAFF. CDR3 in DNA: TGTGCCAGTAGTGAACAGGTGAACACTGAAGCTTTCTTT.

The CDR3 loop is CASSQEEHTEAFF. The CDR3 DNA reads as TGTGCCAGCAGCCAAGAAGAGCACACTGAAGCTTTCTTT. J is TRBJ1-1 and V is TRBV3-1 (or the pseudogene TRBV3-2); D remains unclear. The germline gives CDR1 LGHDT, CDR2 YNNKEL (reference sequence). The ends were cut back, 0 bases at V and 3 bases at J, with 5 bases in the middle. The CDR3 loop spans 13 amino acids.